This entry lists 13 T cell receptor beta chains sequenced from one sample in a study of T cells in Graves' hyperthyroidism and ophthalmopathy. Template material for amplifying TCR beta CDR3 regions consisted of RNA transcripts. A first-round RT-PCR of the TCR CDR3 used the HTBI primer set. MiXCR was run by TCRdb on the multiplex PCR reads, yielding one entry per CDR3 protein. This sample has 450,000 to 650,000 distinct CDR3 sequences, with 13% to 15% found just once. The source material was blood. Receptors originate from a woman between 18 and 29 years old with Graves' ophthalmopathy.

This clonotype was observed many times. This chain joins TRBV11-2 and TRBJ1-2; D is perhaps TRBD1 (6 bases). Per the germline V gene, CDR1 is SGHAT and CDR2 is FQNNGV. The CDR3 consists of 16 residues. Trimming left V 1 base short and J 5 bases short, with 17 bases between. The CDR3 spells CASSLAPQGIIYGYTF. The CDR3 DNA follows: TGTGCCAGCAGCTTAGCACCACAGGGAATTATTTATGGCTACACCTTC.

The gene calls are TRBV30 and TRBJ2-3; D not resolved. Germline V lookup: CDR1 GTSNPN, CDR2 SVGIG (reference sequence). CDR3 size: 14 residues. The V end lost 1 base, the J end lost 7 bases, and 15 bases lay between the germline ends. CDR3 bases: TGTGCCTGGAGTGCACTTGACTGGCCCAATACGCAGTATTTT. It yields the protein CAWSALDWPNTQYF. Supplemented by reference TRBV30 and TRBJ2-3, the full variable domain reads SQTIHQWPATLVQPVGSPLSLECTVEGTSNPNLYWYRQAAGRGLQLLFYSVGIGQISSEVPQNLSASRPQDRQFILSSKKLLLSDSGFYLCAWSALDWPNTQYFGPGTRLTVL.

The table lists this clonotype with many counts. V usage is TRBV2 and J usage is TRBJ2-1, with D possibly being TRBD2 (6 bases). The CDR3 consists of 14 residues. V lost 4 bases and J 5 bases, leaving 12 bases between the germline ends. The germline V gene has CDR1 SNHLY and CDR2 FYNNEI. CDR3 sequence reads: CASSARDWNNEQFF. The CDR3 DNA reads TGTGCCAGCAGTGCCCGGGACTGGAACAATGAGCAGTTCTTC.

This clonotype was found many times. The CDR3 nucleotides read TGCAGTGTTCCTCGCCCTATCCTAGCGGGAGCTGCCTACGAGCAGTACTTC. It specifies CSVPRPILAGAAYEQYF. This rearrangement joins TRBV20-1 to TRBJ2-7; TRBD2 matches at 10 bases. This CDR3 contains 17 residues. V lost 7 bases and J lost 2; bases outside the gene matches: 17. CDR1 DFQATT and CDR2 SNEGSKA come from the germline V gene (reference sequence).

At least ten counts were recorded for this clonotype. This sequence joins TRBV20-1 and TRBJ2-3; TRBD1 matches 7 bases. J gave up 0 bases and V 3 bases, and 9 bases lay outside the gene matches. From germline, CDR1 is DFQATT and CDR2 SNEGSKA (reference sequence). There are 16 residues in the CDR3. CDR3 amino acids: CSARPGQTVSTDTQYF. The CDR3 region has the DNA TGCAGTGCTAGGCCGGGACAGACAGTGAGCACAGATACGCAGTATTTT.

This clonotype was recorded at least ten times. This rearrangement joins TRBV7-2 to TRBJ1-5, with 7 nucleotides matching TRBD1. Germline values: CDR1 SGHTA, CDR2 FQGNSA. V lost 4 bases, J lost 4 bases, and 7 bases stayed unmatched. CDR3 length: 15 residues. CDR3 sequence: CASSSFGTVNQPQHF. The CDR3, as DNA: TGTGCCAGCAGCTCTTTCGGGACAGTTAATCAGCCCCAGCATTTT.

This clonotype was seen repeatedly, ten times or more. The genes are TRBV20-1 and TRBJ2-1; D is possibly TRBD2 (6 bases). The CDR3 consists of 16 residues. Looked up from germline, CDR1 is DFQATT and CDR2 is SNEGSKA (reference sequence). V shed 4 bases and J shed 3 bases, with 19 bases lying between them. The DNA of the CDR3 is TGCAGTGCTACCACACTCCAGACTAGATACTACAATGAGCAGTTCTTC. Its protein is CSATTLQTRYYNEQFF.

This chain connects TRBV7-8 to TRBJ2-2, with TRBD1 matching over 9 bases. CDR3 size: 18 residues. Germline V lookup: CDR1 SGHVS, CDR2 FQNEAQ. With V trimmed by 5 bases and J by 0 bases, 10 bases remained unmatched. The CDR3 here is CASSTRDRVGANTGELFF. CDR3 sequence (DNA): TGTGCCAGCAGCACCCGGGACAGGGTAGGAGCGAACACCGGGGAGCTGTTTTTT.

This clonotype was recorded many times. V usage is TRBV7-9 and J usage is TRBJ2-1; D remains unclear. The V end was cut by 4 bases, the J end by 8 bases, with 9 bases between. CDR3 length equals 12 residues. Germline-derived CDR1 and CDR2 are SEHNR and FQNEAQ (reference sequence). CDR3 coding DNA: TGTGCCAGCAGCTATCTGAATCATGAGCAGTTCTTC. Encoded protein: CASSYLNHEQFF. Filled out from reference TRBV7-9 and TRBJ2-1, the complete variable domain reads DTGVSQNPRHKITKRGQNVTFRCDPISEHNRLYWYRQTLGQGPEFLTYFQNEAQLEKSRLLSDRFSAERPKGSFSTLEIQRTEQGDSAMYLCASSYLNHEQFFGPGTRLTVL.

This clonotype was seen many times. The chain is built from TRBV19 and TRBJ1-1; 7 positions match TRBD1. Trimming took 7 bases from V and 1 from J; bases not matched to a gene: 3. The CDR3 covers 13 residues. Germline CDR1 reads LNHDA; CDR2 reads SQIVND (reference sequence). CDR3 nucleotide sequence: TGTGCCAGTAACAGGGGAGAGAACACTGAAGCTTTCTTT. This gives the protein CASNRGENTEAFF.

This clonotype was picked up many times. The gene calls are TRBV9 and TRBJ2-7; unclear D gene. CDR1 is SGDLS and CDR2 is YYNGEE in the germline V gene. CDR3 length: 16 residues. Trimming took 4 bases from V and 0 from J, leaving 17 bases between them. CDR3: CASSNPLGINSYEQYF. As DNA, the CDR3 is TGTGCCAGCAGCAATCCCCTTGGAATTAACTCCTACGAGCAGTACTTC.

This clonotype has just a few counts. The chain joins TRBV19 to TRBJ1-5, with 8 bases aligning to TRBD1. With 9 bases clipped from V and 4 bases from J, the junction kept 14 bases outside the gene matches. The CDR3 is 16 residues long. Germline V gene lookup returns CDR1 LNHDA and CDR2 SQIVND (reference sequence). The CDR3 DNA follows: TGTGCCAGCAAAGCAGGGGGCGCGTTGGGGAATCAGCCCCAGCATTTT. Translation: CASKAGGALGNQPQHF.

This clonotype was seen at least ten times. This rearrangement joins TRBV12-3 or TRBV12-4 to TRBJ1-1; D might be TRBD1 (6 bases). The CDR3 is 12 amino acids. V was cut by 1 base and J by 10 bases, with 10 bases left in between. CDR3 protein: CASSLGGGAAFF. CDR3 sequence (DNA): TGTGCCAGCAGTTTAGGGGGGGGGGCAGCTTTCTTT.